This T cell receptor (beta chain) appears in the sequencing data of a study of beta chain features in type 1 diabetes. Whole-study findings and limits: A PCR bias possibly favoring shorter templates would apply equally to patients and controls. Moderately but significantly shorter TCRB CDR3s were found in Type 1 diabetes patients in all four CD4+ subsets.

The germline CDR1 and CDR2 sequences are KGHSH and LQKENI. The CDR3 runs to 16 residues. Trimming took off 3 bases at V and 2 bases at J, with 16 bases between the two ends. Every bit of the isolated RNA underwent reverse transcription, so sequencing read expressed TCRB transcripts. Assay: immunoSEQ multiplex PCR; the TCRdb copy retains only in-frame clones and omits some. The sample lists 250,000 or so clones, roughly 20% occurring once. There are a few counts of this clone. Its antigen is still unknown. V gene TRBV18 combines with J gene TRBJ1-1; perhaps TRBD1 as D (5 bases). Material: naive CD4+ T cells from blood. The TCR comes from a woman in her thirties or forties with type 1 diabetes. CDR3 DNA: TGTGCCAGCTCACCGTCTCTAACGGGGGTCAACACTGAAGCTTTCTTT. This sequence encodes CASSPSLTGVNTEAFF.